The 12 T cell receptor beta chains in this list originate from one sample, sequenced in a study of tumor and adjacent non-tumor tissue in lung cancer (dated by TCRdb to the late 2010s). To prepare the library, multiplex PCR was applied. These reads were obtained on an Illumina HiSeq 2500. TCRbeta libraries were constructed through three rounds of nested PCR with primers (Table S4) according to protocols modified from ARM-PCR. The public sequencing data were trimmed at Q25 with fastp and processed into clonotypes with MiXCR by TCRdb, which kept only in-frame beta chains. Identical CDR3 proteins give one entry, which carries the most common genes and DNA. In this sample the table shows 90,000 to 100,000 distinct CDR3 sequences, 80% of which occur a single time. The ten largest account for around 30% of the sample. RNA was extracted from bulk unsorted tissue and checked for quality with a NanoDrop ND-1000 and an Agilent 2100. The normal lung samples consisted of distant non-tumor tissue collected more than 3 cm from the tumor edge.

Sequencing was carried out using distant non-tumor lung tissue. The receptors shown here come from a man aged 60 to 69 with small cell lung cancer.

Details on this clonotype: This may stem from a read error, because a much larger clone lies one nucleotide away. This chain connects TRBV24-1 to TRBJ1-2; no clear D gene. The CDR3 runs 13 residues. CDR1 and CDR2 from the germline V gene are KGHDR and SFDVKD. The CDR3: CATSDYAGYDYTF. The CDR3 DNA is TGTGCCACCAGTGATTATGCAGGCTATGACTACACCTTC.

Details on this clonotype: One end of the junction fails to match germline, which may point to a read error. The CDR3 sequence: CASSQGMSQPRYF. Here the CDR3 DNA reads TGTGCCAGCAGCCAGGGGATGTCTCAGCCCCGGTATTTT. The chain carries TRBV4-1 and TRBJ1-5, with a possible D match to TRBD1 (6 bases). The CDR3 covers 13 residues. The V gene's germline CDR1 is MGHRA and CDR2 YSYEKL.

The chain carries TRBV6-5 and TRBJ2-1, with D perhaps TRBD1 (6 bases). CDR3 size: 15 residues. Per the germline V gene, CDR1 is MNHEY and CDR2 is SVGAGI. Trimming stripped 4 bases from V and 9 bases from J, with 19 bases between. The CDR3 coding sequence is TGTGCCAGCAGTTGCCGACAGGCACGGCTCGGTGAGCAGTTCTTC. Its protein product is CASSCRQARLGEQFF.

With respect to this clonotype: A much bigger clone sits one base away, suggesting this may be a read error. The chain carries TRBV28 and TRBJ2-7; 9 bases match TRBD1. This CDR3 region has 14 residues. Germline V gene data show CDR1 as MDHEN and CDR2 as SYDVKM. The chain's CDR3 is CVSSLPGQGREQYF. The CDR3 bases are TGTGTCAGCAGTTTACCGGGACAGGGACGCGAGCAGTACTTC.

With regard to this clonotype: A much larger clone is a single base away; this may be a read error. The chain is built from TRBV5-1 and TRBJ1-3; 7 nucleotides agree with TRBD1. Germline lookup yields CDR1 SGHRS and CDR2 YFSETQ. Losses at the gene ends were 4 bases for V and 6 bases for J; bases not matched to a gene: 4. The CDR3 runs 13 residues. The CDR3 region has the DNA TGCGCCAGCAGCCCGGGACAGCAAAACACCATATATTTT. This sequence encodes CASSPGQQNTIYF.

Note on this clonotype: The CDR3 ends on some other residue instead of the conserved phenylalanine or tryptophan, so this is likely a read error. The chain employs TRBV6-1 and TRBJ1-1; perhaps TRBD1 as D (6 bases). V was clipped by 8 bases and J by 0 bases, with 13 bases between them. This CDR3 is built from 14 residues. Germline values: CDR1 MNHNS, CDR2 SASEGT. Here the CDR3 DNA reads TGTGCCAGCTGTCTAGGGACATTGAACACTGAAGCTTTCCTT. Translation gives CASCLGTLNTEAFL.

With respect to this clonotype: This may be a read error: a much more frequent sequence differs by one nucleotide. V usage is TRBV20-1 and J usage is TRBJ2-3; D might be TRBD2 (5 bases). Germline V gene lookup returns CDR1 DFQATT and CDR2 SNEGSKA (reference sequence). V lost 0 bases to trimming and J lost 2 bases, with 21 bases between them. This CDR3 is built from 18 residues. In DNA, the CDR3 is TGCAGTGCTAGAGATCTCGAAGAAACGGACGGGAACACAGATACGCAGTATTTT. Translation: CSARDLEETDGNTDTQYF.

To note about this clonotype: An end of the junction differs from the germline gene, which may be a read error. V is TRBV29-1 and J is TRBJ2-1, with D uncertain. Germline CDR1 reads SQVTM; CDR2 reads ANQGSEA. This CDR3 contains 15 residues. The CDR3 loop is CSVEWRNRPYNEHFF. The CDR3 nucleotides are TGCAGCGTTGAATGGCGGAACCGCCCCTACAATGAGCATTTCTTC.

This clonotype was counted many times. CDR3 sequence: CASSFWGRVGELFF. The CDR3 coding sequence is TGTGCCAGCAGTTTTTGGGGGCGGGTCGGGGAGCTGTTTTTT. This sequence joins TRBV12-3 or TRBV12-4 and TRBJ2-2; D is perhaps TRBD1 (6 bases). There are 14 residues in the CDR3. V lost 3 bases and J 7 bases, leaving 12 bases between the germline ends.

Remarks on this clonotype: Mismatch with germline at one junction end may stem from a read error. The genes are TRBV24-1 and TRBJ2-1; no clear D gene. The germline V gene encodes CDR1 KGHDR and CDR2 SFDVKD. The CDR3 loop spans 15 amino acids. CDR3 DNA sequence: TGTACCACCAGTGGTCGGAGAACGGCTTACAATGAGCAGTTCTTC. As protein: CTTSGRRTAYNEQFF.

In regard to this clonotype: This CDR3 fails to terminate in the conserved phenylalanine or tryptophan, so it likely reflects a read error. The gene calls are TRBV6-5 and TRBJ2-7; weak D call: TRBD2 (6 bases). There are 16 residues in the CDR3. Germline CDR1 and CDR2: MNHEY and SVGAGI. Trimming took 4 bases from V and 1 from J, leaving 17 bases between them. The CDR3 is CASSSSTRGTSYEQYS. The CDR3 DNA follows: TGTGCCAGCAGTTCAAGCACTAGAGGGACTTCCTACGAGCAGTACTCC.

In regard to this clonotype: This may be a read error: a much more frequent sequence differs by one nucleotide. This sequence joins TRBV7-8 and TRBJ2-1; TRBD2 matches at 8 bases. This CDR3 is built from 16 residues. The germline V gene encodes CDR1 SGHVS and CDR2 FQNEAQ. CDR3 nucleotides: TGTGCCAGCAGCTTAGGAGGGGCGGGAGGTTACAATGAGAAGTTCTTC. Its translation is CASSLGGAGGYNEKFF.